The present TCR beta chain was sequenced within a study of PD-L1 blockade in urothelial cancer. Background on the study: Prior regimens of chemotherapy numbered 0 to 3 per patient. Blood analysis took place 3 weeks (second dose) and 6 weeks after treatment start.

Assay: immunoSEQ multiplex PCR; the TCRdb copy retains only in-frame clones and omits some. The repertoire holds around 100,000 clones, with around 89% as singletons. Time point here: pretreatment peripheral blood. Enrolled patients showed locally advanced or metastatic urothelial carcinoma. The CDR3 loop spans 14 amino acids. V was clipped by 3 bases and J by 12 bases; unmatched bases: 5. In germline, CDR1 is KGHSH, CDR2 LQKENI. The rearrangement links TRBV18 to TRBJ2-6; 10 bases map to TRBD1. This clonotype was obtained from a man in his sixties with urothelial cancer. The sample here was PBMCs, taken around atezolizumab (anti-PD-L1) treatment. The CDR3 DNA reads as TGTGCCAGCTCACCCGGACAGGGGGTGGGCGTCCTGACTTTC. It encodes CASSPGQGVGVLTF.